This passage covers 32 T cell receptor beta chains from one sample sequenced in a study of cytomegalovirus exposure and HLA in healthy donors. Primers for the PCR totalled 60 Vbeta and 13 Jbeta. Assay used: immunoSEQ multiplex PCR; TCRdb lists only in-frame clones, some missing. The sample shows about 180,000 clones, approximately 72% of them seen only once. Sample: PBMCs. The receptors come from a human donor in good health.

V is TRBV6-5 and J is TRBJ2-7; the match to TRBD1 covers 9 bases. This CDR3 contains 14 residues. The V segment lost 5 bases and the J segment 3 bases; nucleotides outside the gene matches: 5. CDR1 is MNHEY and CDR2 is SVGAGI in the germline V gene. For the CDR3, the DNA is TGTGCCAGCAGTCCATCGACAGGGGGCTACGAGCAGTACTTC. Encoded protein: CASSPSTGGYEQYF.

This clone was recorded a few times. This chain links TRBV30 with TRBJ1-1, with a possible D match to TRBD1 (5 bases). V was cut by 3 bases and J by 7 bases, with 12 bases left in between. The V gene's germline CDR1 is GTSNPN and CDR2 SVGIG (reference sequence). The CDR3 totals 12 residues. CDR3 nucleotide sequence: TGTGCCTGGAGGCGGGGGTTCCTTGAAGCTTTCTTT. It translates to CAWRRGFLEAFF.

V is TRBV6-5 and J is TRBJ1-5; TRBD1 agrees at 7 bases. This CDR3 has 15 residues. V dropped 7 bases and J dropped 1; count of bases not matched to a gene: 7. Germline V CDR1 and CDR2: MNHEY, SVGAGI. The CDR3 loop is CASKPDRNSNQPQHF. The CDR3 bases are TGTGCCAGCAAGCCGGACAGGAACAGCAATCAGCCCCAGCATTTT.

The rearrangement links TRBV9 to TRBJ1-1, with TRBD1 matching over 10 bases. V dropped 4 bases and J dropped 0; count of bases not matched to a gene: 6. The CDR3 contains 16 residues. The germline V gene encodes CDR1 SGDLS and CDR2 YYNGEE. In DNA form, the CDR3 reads TGTGCCAGCAGCATTGGGACAGGGGCTATGAACACTGAAGCTTTCTTT. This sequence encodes CASSIGTGAMNTEAFF.

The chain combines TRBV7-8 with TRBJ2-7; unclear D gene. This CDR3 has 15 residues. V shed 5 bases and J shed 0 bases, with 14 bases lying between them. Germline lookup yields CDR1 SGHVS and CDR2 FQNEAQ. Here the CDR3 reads CASSPPIRLSYEQYF. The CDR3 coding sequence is TGTGCCAGCAGCCCACCGATCCGACTCTCCTACGAGCAGTACTTC. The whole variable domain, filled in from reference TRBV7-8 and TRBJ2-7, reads GAGVSQSPRYKVAKRGQDVALRCDPISGHVSLFWYQQALGQGPEFLTYFQNEAQLDKSGLPSDRFFAERPEGSVSTLKIQRTQQEDSAVYLCASSPPIRLSYEQYFGPGTRLTVT.

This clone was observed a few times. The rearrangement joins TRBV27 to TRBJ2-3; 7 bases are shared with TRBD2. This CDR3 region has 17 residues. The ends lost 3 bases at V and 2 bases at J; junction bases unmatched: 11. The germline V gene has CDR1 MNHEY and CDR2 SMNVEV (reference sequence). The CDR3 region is CASSLGGERGFTDTQYF. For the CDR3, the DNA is TGTGCCAGCAGTTTGGGGGGTGAGCGGGGTTTCACAGATACGCAGTATTTT.

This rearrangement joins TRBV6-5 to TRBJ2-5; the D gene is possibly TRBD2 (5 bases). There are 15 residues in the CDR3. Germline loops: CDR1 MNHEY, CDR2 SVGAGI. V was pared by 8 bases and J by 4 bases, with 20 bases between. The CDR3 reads CASRGIDGRIETQYF. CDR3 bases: TGTGCCAGCCGGGGAATCGATGGACGGATAGAGACCCAGTACTTC.

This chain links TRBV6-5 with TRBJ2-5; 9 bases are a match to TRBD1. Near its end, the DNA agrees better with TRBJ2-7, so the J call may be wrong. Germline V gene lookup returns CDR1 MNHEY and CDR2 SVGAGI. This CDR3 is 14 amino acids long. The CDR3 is CASKPGQGIYEQYF. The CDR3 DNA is TGTGCCAGCAAACCGGGACAGGGAATATACGAGCAGTACTTC.

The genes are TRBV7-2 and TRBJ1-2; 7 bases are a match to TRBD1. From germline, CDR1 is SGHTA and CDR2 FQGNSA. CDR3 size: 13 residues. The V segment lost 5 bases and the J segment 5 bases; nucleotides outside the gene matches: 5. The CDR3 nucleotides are TGTGCCAGCAGCCCCGACAGGGTGTATGGCTACACCTTC. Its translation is CASSPDRVYGYTF.

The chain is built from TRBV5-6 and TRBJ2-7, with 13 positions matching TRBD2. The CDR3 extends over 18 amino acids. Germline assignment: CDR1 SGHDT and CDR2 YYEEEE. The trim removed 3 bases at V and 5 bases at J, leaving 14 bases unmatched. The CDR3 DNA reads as TGTGCCAGCAGCTCCCCGACTAGCGGGGGGTCCTTTACCCACGAGCAGTACTTC. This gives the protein CASSSPTSGGSFTHEQYF. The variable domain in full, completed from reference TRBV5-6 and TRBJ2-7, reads DAGVTQSPTHLIKTRGQQVTLRCSPKSGHDTVSWYQQALGQGPQFIFQYYEEEERQRGNFPDRFSGHQFPNYSSELNVNALLLGDSALYLCASSSPTSGGSFTHEQYFGPGTRLTVT.

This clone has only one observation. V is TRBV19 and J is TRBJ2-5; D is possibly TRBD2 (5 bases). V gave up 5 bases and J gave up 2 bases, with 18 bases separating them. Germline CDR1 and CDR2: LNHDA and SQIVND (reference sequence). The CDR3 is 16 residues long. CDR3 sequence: CASSSRGGLGQETQYF. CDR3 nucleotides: TGTGCCAGTAGTTCCAGAGGCGGGTTGGGGCAAGAGACCCAGTACTTC.

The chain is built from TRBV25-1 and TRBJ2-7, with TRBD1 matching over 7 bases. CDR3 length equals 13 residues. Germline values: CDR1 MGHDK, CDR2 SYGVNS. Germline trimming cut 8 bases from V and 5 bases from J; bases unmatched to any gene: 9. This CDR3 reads CASGHRGINEQYF. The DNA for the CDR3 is TGTGCCAGCGGTCACAGGGGCATCAACGAGCAGTACTTC.

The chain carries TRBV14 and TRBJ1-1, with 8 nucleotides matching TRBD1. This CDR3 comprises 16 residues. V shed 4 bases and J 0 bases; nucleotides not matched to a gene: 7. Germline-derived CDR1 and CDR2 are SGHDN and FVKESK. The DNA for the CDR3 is TGTGCCAGCAGCCTTATTACGGACAGGGTGAACACTGAAGCTTTCTTT. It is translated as CASSLITDRVNTEAFF. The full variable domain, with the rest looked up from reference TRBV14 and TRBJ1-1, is EAGVTQFPSHSVIEKGQTVTLRCDPISGHDNLYWYRRVMGKEIKFLLHFVKESKQDESGMPNNRFLAERTGGTYSTLKVQPAELEDSGVYFCASSLITDRVNTEAFFGQGTRLTVV.

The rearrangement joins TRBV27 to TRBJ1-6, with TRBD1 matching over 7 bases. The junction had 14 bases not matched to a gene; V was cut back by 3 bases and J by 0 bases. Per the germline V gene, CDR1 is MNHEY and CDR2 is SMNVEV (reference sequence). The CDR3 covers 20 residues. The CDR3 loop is CASSLFTGTARSSYNSPLHF. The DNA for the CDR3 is TGTGCCAGCAGTTTGTTCACCGGGACAGCGAGAAGCTCCTATAATTCACCCCTCCACTTT.

The CDR3 nucleotides read TGTGCCAATCGACAGGCCTACGAGCAGTACTTC. It encodes CANRQAYEQYF. The J gene is TRBJ2-7, the V gene TRBV2, with D tentatively TRBD1 (6 bases). Trimming took 10 bases from V and 2 from J, leaving 9 bases between them. Per germline, CDR1 SNHLY and CDR2 FYNNEI. The CDR3 covers 11 residues.

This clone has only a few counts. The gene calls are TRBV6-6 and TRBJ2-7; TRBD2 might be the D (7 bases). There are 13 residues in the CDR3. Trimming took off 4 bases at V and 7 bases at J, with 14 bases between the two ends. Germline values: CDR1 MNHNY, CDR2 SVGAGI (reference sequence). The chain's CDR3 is CASSLGGVGEQYF. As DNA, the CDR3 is TGTGCCAGCAGTTTAGGGGGGGTAGGGGAGCAGTACTTC.

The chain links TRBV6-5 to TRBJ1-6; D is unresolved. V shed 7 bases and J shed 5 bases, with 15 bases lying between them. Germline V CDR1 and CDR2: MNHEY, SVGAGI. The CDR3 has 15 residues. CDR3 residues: CASMGRSINNSPLHF. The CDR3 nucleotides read TGTGCCAGCATGGGCCGATCGATTAATAATTCACCCCTCCACTTT.

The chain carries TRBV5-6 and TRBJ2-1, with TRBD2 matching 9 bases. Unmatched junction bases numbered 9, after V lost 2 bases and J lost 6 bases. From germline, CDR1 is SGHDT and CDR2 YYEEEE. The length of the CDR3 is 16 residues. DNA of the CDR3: TGTGCCAGCAGCTTAACCGGGACTAGCTGGTCCAATGAGCAGTTCTTC. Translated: CASSLTGTSWSNEQFF.

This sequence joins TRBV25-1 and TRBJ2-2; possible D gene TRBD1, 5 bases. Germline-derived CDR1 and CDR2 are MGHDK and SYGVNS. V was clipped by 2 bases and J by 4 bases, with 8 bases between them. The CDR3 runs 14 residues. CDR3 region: CASSENRLTGELFF. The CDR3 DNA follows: TGTGCCAGCAGTGAAAACAGGCTCACCGGGGAGCTGTTTTTT.

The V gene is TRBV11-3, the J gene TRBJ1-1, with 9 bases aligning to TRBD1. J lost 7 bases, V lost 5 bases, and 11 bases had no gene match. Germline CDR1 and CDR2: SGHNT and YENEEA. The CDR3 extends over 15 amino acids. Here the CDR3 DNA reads TGTGCCAGCAGCCCCCGGACAGGGGAGGTGGGTGAAGCTTTCTTT. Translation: CASSPRTGEVGEAFF.

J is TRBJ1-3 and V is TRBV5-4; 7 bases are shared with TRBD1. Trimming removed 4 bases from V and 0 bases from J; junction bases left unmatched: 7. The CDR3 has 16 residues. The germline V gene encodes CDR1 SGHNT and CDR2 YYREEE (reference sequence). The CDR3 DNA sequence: TGTGCCAGCAGCATCGACAGGGTCAGCTCTGGAAACACCATATATTTT. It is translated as CASSIDRVSSGNTIYF. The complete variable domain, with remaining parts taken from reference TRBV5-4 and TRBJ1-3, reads ETGVTQSPTHLIKTRGQQVTLRCSSQSGHNTVSWYQQALGQGPQFIFQYYREEENGRGNFPPRFSGLQFPNYSSELNVNALELDDSALYLCASSIDRVSSGNTIYFGEGSWLTVV.

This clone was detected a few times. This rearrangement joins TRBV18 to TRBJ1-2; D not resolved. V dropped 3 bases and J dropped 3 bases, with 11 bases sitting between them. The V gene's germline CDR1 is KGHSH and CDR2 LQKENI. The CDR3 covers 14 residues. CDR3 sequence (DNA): TGTGCCAGCTCACCCGGGGAGGCTCACTATGGCTACACCTTC. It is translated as CASSPGEAHYGYTF.

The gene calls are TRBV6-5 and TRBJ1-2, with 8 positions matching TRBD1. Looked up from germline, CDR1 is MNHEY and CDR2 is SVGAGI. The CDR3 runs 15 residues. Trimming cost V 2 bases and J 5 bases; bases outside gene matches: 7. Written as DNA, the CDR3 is TGTGCCAGCAGTTACGGGGGACAGGAGGGGTATGGCTACACCTTC. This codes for CASSYGGQEGYGYTF.

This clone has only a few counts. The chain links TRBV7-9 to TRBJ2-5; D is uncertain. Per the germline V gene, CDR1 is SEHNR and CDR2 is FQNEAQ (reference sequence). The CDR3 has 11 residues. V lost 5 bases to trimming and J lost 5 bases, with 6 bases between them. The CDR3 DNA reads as TGTGCCAGCAGCCCGAGTGAGACCCAGTACTTC. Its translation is CASSPSETQYF.

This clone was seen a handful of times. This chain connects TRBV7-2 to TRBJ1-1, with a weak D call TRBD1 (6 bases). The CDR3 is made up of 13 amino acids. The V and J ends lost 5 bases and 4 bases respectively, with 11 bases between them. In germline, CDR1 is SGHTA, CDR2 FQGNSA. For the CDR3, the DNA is TGTGCCAGCAGCAGGACAGAGGGCACTGAAGCTTTCTTT. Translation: CASSRTEGTEAFF.

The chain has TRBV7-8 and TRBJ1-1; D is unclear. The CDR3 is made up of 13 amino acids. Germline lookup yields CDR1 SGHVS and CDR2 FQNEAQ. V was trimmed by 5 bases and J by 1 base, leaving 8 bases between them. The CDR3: CASSQTENTEAFF. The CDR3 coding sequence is TGTGCCAGCAGCCAAACAGAGAACACTGAAGCTTTCTTT.

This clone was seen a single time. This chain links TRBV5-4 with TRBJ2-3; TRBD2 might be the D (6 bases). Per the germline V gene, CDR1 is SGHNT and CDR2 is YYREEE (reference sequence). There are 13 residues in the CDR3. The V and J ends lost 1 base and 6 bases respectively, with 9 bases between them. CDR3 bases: TGTGCCAGCAGCTTGAAGGAGGGGGATACGCAGTATTTT. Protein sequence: CASSLKEGDTQYF.

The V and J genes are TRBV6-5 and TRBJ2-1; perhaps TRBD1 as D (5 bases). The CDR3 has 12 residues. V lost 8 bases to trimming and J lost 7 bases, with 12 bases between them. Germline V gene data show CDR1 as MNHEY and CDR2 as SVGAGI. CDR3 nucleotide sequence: TGTGCCAGCGGGGCTCCTGGGAATGAGCAGTTCTTC. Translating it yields CASGAPGNEQFF.

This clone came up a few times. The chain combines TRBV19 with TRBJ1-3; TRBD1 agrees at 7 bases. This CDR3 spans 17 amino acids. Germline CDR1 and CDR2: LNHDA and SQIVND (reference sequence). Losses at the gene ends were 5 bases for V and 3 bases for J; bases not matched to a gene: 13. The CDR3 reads CASSSYRDSGLGNTIYF. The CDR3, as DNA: TGTGCCAGTAGTTCTTACCGGGACAGTGGACTTGGAAACACCATATATTTT.

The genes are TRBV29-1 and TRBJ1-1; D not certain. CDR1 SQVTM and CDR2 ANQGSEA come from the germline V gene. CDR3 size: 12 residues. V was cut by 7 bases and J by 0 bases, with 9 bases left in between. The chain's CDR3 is CSAGNLNTEAFF. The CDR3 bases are TGCAGCGCGGGGAACCTGAACACTGAAGCTTTCTTT.

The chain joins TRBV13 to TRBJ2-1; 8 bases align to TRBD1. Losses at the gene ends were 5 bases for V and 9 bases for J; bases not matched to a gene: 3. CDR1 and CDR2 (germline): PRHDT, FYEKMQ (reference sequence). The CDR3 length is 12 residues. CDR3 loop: CASSPDRGEQFF. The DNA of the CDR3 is TGTGCCAGCAGCCCCGACAGGGGTGAGCAGTTCTTC.

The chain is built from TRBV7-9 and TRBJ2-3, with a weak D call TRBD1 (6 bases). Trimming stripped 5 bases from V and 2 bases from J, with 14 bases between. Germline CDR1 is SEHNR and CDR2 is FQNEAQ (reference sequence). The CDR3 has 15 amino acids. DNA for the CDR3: TGTGCCAGCAGCCGGACAGTAGGATTCACAGATACGCAGTATTTT. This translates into CASSRTVGFTDTQYF.